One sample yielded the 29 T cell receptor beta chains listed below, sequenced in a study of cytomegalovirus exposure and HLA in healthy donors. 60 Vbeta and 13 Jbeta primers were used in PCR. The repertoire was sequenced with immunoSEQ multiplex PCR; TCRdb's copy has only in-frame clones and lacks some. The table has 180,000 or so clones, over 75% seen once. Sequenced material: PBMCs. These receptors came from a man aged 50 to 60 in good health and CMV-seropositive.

CDR3 in amino acids: CASSGTGDVNYGYTF. DNA of the CDR3: TGTGCCAGTAGTGGGACAGGGGACGTTAACTATGGCTACACCTTC. V usage is TRBV19 and J usage is TRBJ1-2, with 10 bases identical to TRBD1. Unmatched junction bases numbered 4, after V lost 5 bases and J lost 1 base. CDR3 size: 15 residues. Germline V gene data show CDR1 as LNHDA and CDR2 as SQIVND (reference sequence).

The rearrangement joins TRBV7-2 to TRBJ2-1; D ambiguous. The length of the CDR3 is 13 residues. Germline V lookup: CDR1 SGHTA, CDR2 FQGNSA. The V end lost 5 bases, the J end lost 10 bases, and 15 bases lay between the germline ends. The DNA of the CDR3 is TGTGCCAGCAGCCCGACGAGGAGTACCGAGCAGTTCTTC. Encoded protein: CASSPTRSTEQFF.

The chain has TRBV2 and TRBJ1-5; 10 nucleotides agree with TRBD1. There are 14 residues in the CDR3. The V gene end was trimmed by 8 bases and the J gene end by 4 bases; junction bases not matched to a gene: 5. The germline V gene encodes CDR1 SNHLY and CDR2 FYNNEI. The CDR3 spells CASQGDRGNQPQHF. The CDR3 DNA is TGTGCCAGCCAAGGGGACAGGGGAAATCAGCCCCAGCATTTT.

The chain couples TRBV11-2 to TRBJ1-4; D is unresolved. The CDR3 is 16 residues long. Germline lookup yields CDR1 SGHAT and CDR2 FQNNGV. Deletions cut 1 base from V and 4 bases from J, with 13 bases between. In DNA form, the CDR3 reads TGTGCCAGCAGCTTAGGGAGTCGGCTTGTTAATGAAAAACTGTTTTTT. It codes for CASSLGSRLVNEKLFF.

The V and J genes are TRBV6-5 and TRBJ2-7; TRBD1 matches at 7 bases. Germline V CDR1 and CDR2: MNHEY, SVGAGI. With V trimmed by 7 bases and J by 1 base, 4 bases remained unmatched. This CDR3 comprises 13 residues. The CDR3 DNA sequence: TGTGCCAGCAAGTCAGGGGGTTCCTACGAGCAGTACTTC. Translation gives CASKSGGSYEQYF.

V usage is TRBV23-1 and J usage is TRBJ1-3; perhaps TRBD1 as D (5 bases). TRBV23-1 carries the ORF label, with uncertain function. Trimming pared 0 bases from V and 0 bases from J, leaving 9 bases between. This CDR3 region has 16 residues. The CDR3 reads CASSQSGGGSGNTIYF. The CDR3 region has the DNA TGCGCCAGCAGTCAATCTGGCGGGGGCTCTGGAAACACCATATATTTT.

The CDR3 here is CASSSNRGSVNTEAFF. The CDR3 DNA sequence: TGCGCCAGCAGCTCGAACAGGGGGTCTGTGAACACTGAAGCTTTCTTT. The J gene is TRBJ1-1, the V gene TRBV5-1; 8 nucleotides align to TRBD1. The V gene end was trimmed by 3 bases and the J gene end by 0 bases; junction bases not matched to a gene: 7. Germline V gene data show CDR1 as SGHRS and CDR2 as YFSETQ. This CDR3 region has 16 residues.

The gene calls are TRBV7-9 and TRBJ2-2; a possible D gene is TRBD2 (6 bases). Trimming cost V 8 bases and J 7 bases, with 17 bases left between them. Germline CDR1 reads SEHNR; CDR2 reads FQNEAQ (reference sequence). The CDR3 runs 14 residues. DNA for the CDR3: TGTGCCAGCCTCATCTCGGGGGTCGACGGGGAGCTGTTTTTT. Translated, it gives CASLISGVDGELFF. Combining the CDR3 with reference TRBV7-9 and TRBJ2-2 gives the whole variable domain DTGVSQNPRHKITKRGQNVTFRCDPISEHNRLYWYRQTLGQGPEFLTYFQNEAQLEKSRLLSDRFSAERPKGSFSTLEIQRTEQGDSAMYLCASLISGVDGELFFGEGSRLTVL.

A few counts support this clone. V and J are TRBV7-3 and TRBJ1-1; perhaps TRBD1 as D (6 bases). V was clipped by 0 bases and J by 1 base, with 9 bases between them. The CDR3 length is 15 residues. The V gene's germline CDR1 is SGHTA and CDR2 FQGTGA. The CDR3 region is CASSLTRTENTEAFF. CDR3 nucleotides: TGTGCCAGCAGCTTAACTCGGACAGAGAACACTGAAGCTTTCTTT. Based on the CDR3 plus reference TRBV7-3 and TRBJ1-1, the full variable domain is GAGVSQTPSNKVTEKGKYVELRCDPISGHTALYWYRQSLGQGPEFLIYFQGTGAADDSGLPNDRFFAVRPEGSVSTLKIQRTERGDSAVYLCASSLTRTENTEAFFGQGTRLTVV.

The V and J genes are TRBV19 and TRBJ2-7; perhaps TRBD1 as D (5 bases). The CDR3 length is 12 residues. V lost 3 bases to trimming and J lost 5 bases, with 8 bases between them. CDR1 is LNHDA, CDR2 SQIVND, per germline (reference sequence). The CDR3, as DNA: TGTGCCAGTAGTATGGGGCTTAACGAGCAGTACTTC. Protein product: CASSMGLNEQYF.

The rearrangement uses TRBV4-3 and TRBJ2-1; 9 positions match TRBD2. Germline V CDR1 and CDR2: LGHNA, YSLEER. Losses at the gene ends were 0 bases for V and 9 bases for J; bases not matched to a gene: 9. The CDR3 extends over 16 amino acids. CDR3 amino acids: CASSQDNAGGPSEQFF. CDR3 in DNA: TGCGCCAGCAGCCAAGATAACGCGGGGGGGCCGAGTGAGCAGTTCTTC.

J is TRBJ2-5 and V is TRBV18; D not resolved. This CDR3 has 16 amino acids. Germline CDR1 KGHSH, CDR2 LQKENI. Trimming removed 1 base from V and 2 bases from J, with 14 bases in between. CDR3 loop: CASSPQSTVLQETQYF. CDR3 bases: TGTGCCAGCTCACCACAATCAACGGTTCTTCAAGAGACCCAGTACTTC.

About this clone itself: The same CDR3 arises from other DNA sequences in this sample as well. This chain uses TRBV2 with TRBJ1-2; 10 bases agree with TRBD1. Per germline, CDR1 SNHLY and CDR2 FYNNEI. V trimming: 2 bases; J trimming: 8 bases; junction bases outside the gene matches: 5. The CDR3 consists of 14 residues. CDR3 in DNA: TGTGCCAGCAGTGAATCGGGACAGGGGTACGGCTACACCTTC. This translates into CASSESGQGYGYTF.

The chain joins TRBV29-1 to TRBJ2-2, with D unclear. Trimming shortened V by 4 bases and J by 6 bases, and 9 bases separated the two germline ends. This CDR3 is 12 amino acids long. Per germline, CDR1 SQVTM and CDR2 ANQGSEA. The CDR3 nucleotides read TGCAGCGTTGGGGCCATGGCCGGGGAGCTGTTTTTT. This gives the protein CSVGAMAGELFF.

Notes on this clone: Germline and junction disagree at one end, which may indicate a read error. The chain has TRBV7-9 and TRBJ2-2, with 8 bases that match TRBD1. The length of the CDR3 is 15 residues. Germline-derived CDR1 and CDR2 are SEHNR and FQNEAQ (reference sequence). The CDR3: CSSSTNRGSSGELFF. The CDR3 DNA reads TGTTCCAGCAGCACCAACAGGGGGTCGTCCGGGGAGCTGTTTTTT.

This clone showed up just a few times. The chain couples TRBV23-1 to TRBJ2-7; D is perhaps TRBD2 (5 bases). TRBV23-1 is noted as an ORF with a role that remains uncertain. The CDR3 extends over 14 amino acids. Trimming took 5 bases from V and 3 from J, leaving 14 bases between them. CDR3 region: CASSSISRDYEQYV. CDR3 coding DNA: TGCGCCAGCAGTTCTATTTCCCGGGACTACGAGCAGTACGTC.

DNA for the CDR3: TGTGCCAGCAGCCTCGGGACAGGCTCCTATAATTCACCCCTCCACTTT. Translated: CASSLGTGSYNSPLHF. This sequence joins TRBV7-9 and TRBJ1-6; 8 positions match TRBD1. J lost 0 bases, V lost 5 bases, and 3 bases had no gene match. The germline V gene encodes CDR1 SEHNR and CDR2 FQNEAQ (reference sequence). The CDR3 consists of 16 residues.

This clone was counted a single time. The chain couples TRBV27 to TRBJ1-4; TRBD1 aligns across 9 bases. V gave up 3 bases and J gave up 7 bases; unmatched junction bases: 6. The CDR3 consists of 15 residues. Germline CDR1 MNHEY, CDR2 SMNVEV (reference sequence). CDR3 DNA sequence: TGTGCCAGCAGTTTTGGGGACAGGGAGGTTGAAAAACTGTTTTTT. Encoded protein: CASSFGDREVEKLFF. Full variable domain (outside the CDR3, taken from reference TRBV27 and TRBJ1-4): EAQVTQNPRYLITVTGKKLTVTCSQNMNHEYMSWYRQDPGLGLRQIYYSMNVEVTDKGDVPEGYKVSRKEKRNFPLILESPSPNQTSLYFCASSFGDREVEKLFFGSGTQLSVL.

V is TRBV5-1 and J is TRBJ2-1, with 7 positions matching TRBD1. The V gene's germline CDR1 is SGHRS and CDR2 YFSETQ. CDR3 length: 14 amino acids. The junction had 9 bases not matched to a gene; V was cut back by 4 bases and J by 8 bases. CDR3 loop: CASSPGQSTDEQFF. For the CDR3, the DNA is TGCGCCAGCAGCCCGGGACAGTCTACGGATGAGCAGTTCTTC.

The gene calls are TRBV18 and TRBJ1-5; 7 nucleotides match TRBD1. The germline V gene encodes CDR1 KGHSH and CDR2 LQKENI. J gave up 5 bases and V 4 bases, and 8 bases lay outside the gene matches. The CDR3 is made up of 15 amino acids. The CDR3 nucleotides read TGTGCCAGCTCACAATTACAGGGGTGGGATCAGCCCCAGCATTTT. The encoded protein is CASSQLQGWDQPQHF.

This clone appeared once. The CDR3 loop reads CASSEGQGGYEQYF. Written as DNA, the CDR3 is TGTGCCAGCAGTGAGGGACAGGGAGGCTACGAGCAGTACTTC. V usage is TRBV6-5 and J usage is TRBJ2-7; 9 bases map to TRBD1. V gave up 5 bases and J gave up 3 bases; unmatched junction bases: 5. This CDR3 is 14 amino acids long. Germline CDR1 and CDR2: MNHEY and SVGAGI.

The chain's CDR3 is CATSRVKGGSTEAFF. In DNA form, the CDR3 reads TGTGCCACCAGCAGAGTCAAGGGAGGGAGCACTGAAGCTTTCTTT. The V call is TRBV15, the J call TRBJ1-1; D ambiguous. Germline CDR1 LNHNV, CDR2 YYDKDF (reference sequence). V shed 1 base and J shed 4 bases, with 13 bases lying between them. CDR3 length: 15 residues.

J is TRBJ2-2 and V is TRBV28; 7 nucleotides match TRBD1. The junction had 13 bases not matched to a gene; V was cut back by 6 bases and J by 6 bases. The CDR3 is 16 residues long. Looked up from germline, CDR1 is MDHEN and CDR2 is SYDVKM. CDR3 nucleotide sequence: TGTGCCAGCAGCCGGTCGGGACAGTTGAATGCCGGGGAGCTGTTTTTT. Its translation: CASSRSGQLNAGELFF.

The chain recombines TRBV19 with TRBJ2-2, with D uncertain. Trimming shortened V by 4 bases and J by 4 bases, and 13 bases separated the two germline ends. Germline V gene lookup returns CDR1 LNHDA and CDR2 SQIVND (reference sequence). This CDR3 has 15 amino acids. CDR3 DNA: TGTGCCAGTAGTAAAGCTACGGGTACCACCGGGGAGCTGTTTTTT. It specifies CASSKATGTTGELFF.

The CDR3 is CASSLSYSGNTIYF. For the CDR3, the DNA is TGTGCCAGCAGTTTATCCTACTCTGGAAACACCATATATTTT. This chain links TRBV27 with TRBJ1-3; unclear D gene. The CDR3 runs to 14 residues. Germline V CDR1 and CDR2: MNHEY, SMNVEV (reference sequence). V lost 0 bases, J lost 0 bases, and 3 bases lay in between.

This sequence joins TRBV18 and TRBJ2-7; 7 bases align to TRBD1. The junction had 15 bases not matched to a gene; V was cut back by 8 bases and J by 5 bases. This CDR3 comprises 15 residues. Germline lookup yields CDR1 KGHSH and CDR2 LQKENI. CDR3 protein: CASRPGQKVIDEQYF. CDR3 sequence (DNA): TGTGCCAGCCGACCGGGACAGAAAGTTATCGACGAGCAGTACTTC.

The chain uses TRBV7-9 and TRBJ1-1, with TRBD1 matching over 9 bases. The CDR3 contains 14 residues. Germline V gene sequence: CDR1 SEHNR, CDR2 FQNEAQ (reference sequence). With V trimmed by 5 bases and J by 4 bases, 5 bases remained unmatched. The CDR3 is CASSQRDRATEAFF. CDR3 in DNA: TGTGCCAGCAGCCAACGGGACAGGGCCACTGAAGCTTTCTTT.

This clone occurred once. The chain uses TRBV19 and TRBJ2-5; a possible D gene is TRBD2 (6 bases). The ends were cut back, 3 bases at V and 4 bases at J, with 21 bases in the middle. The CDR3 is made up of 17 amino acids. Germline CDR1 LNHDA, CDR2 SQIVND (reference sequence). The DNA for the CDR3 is TGTGCCAGTAGTATCGTTGTCGAGCGGGCCAGGGCAGAGACCCAGTACTTC. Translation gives CASSIVVERARAETQYF. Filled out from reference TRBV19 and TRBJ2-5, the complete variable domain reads DGGITQSPKYLFRKEGQNVTLSCEQNLNHDAMYWYRQDPGQGLRLIYYSQIVNDFQKGDIAEGYSVSREKKESFPLTVTSAQKNPTAFYLCASSIVVERARAETQYFGPGTRLLVL.

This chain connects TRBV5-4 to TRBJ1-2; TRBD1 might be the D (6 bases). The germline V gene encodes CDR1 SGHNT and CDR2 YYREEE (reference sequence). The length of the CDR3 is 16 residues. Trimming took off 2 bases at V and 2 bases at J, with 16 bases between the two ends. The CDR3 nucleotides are TGTGCCAGCAGCTTAGAACAGGGTCGACGGAACTATGGCTACACCTTC. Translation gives CASSLEQGRRNYGYTF.